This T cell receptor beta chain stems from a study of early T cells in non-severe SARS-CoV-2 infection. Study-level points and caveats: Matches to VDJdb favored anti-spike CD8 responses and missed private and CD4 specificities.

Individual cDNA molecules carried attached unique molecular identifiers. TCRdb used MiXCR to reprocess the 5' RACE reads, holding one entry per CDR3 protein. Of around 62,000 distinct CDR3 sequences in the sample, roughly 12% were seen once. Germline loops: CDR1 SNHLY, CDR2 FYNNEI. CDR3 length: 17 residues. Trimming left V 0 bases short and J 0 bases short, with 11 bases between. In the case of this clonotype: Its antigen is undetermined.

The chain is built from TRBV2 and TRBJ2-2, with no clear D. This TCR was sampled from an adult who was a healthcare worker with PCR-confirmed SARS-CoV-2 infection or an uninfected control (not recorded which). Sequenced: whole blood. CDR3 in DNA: TGTGCCAGCAGTGAAGCGCGAACGGGCTCGAACACCGGGGAGCTGTTTTTT. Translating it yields CASSEARTGSNTGELFF.